These T cell receptor beta chains were read from a single sample in a study of cytomegalovirus exposure and HLA in healthy donors. Measured with immunoSEQ multiplex PCR; TCRdb has only the in-frame clones, and not every one. The sample table includes some 70,000 clones. Sequenced: PBMCs. The source is a man aged 40-55 years in good health and CMV-seronegative. The CDR3 runs from the conserved cysteine through the conserved F or W. A D gene is named only where the DNA matches it firmly.

d_gene	v_gene	len	j_gene	CDR3aa	CDR3nt
NA	TRBV6-5	13	TRBJ1-2	CASRRTVDYGYTF	TGTGCCAGCAGGCGGACAGTAGACTATGGCTACACCTTC
NA	TRBV7-9	13	TRBJ2-7	CASSLAGSHEQYF	TGTGCCAGCAGCTTAGCAGGGAGCCACGAGCAGTACTTC
NA	TRBV7-8	15	TRBJ1-1	CASTPTILGNTEAFF	TGTGCCAGCACGCCCACTATACTCGGGAACACTGAAGCTTTCTTT
NA	TRBV7-8	15	TRBJ2-2	CASSLVDTNTGELFF	TGTGCCAGCAGCTTAGTGGACACAAACACCGGGGAGCTGTTTTTT
TRBD2	TRBV7-7	14	TRBJ2-1	CASSLSGGYNEQFF	TGTGCTAGCAGCTTAAGCGGGGGGTACAATGAGCAGTTCTTC
TRBD1	TRBV30	14	TRBJ1-5	CAWRDTGGNQPQHF	TGTGCCTGGAGGGACACAGGGGGCAATCAGCCCCAGCATTTT
NA	TRBV5-6	16	TRBJ1-3	CASSSRTGSSGNTIYF	TGTGCCAGCAGCTCCCGGACGGGAAGCTCTGGAAACACCATATATTTT
NA	TRBV11-2	12	TRBJ2-7	CASSYQGYEQYF	TGTGCCAGCAGTTATCAGGGATACGAGCAGTACTTC
NA	TRBV27	14	TRBJ2-2	CASSSSDYTGELFF	TGTGCCAGCAGTTCTAGCGATTACACCGGGGAGCTGTTTTTT
TRBD2	TRBV5-4	13	TRBJ2-7	CASSFGGSYERYF	TGTGCCAGCAGCTTCGGGGGGTCCTACGAGCGGTACTTC